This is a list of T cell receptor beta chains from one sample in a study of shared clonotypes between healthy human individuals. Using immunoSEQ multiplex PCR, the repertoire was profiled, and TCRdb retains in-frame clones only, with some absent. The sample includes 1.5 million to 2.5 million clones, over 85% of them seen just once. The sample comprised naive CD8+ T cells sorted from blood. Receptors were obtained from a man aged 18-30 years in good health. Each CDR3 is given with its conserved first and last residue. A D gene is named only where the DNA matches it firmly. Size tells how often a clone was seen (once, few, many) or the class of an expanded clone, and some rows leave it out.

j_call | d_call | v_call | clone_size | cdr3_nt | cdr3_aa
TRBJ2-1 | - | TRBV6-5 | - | TGTGCCAGCAGTTACCACCCAGGGTACAATGAGCAGTTCTTC | CASSYHPGYNEQFF
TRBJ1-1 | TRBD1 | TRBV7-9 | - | TGTGCCAGCAGCTTAGCGGGACAGTACACTGAAGCTTTCTTT | CASSLAGQYTEAFF
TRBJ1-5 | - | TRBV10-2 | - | TGCGCCAGCAGCGATGGTCTGGGGCAGCCCCAGCATTTT | CASSDGLGQPQHF
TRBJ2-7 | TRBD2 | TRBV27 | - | TGTGCCAGCAGTGTAGGGACTAGCTACGAGCAGTACTTC | CASSVGTSYEQYF
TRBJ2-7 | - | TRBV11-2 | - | TGTGCCAGCAGCTTGGGGGCAGGTTCCTACGAGCAGTACTTC | CASSLGAGSYEQYF
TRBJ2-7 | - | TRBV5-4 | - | TGTGCCAGCAGCGCCCCGAGTACGGGTAAACCTTACGAGCAGTACTTC | CASSAPSTGKPYEQYF
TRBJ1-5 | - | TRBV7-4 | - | TGTGCCAGCAGCTGGACGGTGAGTTATAGCAATCAGCCCCAGCATTTT | CASSWTVSYSNQPQHF
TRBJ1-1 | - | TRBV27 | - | TGTGCCAGCAGTTTTCGGGGGGTGACAGGTATGAACACTGAAGCTTTCTTT | CASSFRGVTGMNTEAFF
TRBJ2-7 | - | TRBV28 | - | TGTGCCAGCAGTACCCTGACAGGATCCACGCAGTACTTC | CASSTLTGSTQYF
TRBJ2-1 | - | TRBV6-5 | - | TGTGCCAGCAGTTACTCAGTCTCAGGGCTGAGTAATGAGCAGTTCTTC | CASSYSVSGLSNEQFF
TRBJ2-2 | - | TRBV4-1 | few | TGCGCCAGCAGCCAAGAAGGCCTACCCACCGGGGAGCTGTTTTTT | CASSQEGLPTGELFF
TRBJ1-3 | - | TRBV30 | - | TGTGCCTGGGGGGAGTTTTACCAAGATTCTGGAAACACCATATATTTT | CAWGEFYQDSGNTIYF
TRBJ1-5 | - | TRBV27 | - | TGTGCCAGCAGTCCCCTGCCCGGAGCCGGAATCAATCAGCCCCAGCATTTT | CASSPLPGAGINQPQHF
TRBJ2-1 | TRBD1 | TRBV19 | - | TGTGCCAGTAGTATCGGGACAGGAAAATACAATGAGCAGTTCTTC | CASSIGTGKYNEQFF
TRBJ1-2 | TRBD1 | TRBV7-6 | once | TGTGCCAGCAGCCTTTCGGCGGGGACAGGGGCATATGGCTACACCTTC | CASSLSAGTGAYGYTF
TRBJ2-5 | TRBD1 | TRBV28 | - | TGTGCCAGCAGTCTATGGTCAGGGGGAATATCGGAGACCCAGTACTTC | CASSLWSGGISETQYF
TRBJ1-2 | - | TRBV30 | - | TGTGCCTGGCGACCTACCCCGCAAACGGATGGCTACACCTTC | CAWRPTPQTDGYTF
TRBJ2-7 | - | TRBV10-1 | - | TGCGCCAGCAAGTTAGGGACACCTTCCTACGAGCAGTACTTC | CASKLGTPSYEQYF
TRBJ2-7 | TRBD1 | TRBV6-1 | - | TGTGCCAGCAGTGCTCCGGGACAGGGGCCGGTCGCCTACGAGCAGTACTTC | CASSAPGQGPVAYEQYF
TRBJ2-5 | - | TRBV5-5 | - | TGTGCCAGCAGCTCCTTTCAGGCGAAGATTCAAGAGACCCAGTACTTC | CASSSFQAKIQETQYF
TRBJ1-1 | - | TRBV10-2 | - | TGCGCCAGCAGTGGTTCAGGGTACACTGAAGCTTTCTTT | CASSGSGYTEAFF
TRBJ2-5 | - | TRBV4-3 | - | TGCGCCAGCAGCCAAGATCCAGGACAGCTTTTAGAGACCCAGTACTTC | CASSQDPGQLLETQYF
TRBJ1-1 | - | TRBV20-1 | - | TGCAGTGCTAGAGACCTGGGTATAGCTTTCTTT | CSARDLGIAFF
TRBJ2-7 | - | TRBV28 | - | TGTGCCAGCAGTTGGGCCTACTACGAGCAGTACTTC | CASSWAYYEQYF
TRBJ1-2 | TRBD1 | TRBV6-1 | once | TGTGCCAGCAGGGAGAACAGGGGGACTAACTATGGCTACACCTTC | CASRENRGTNYGYTF
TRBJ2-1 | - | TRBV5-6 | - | TGTGCCAGCAGCCCGCCGGACTACTACAATGAGCAGTTCTTC | CASSPPDYYNEQFF
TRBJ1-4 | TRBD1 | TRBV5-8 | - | TGTGCCAGCAGCTTGGACAGGGGAGATGAAAAACTGTTTTTT | CASSLDRGDEKLFF
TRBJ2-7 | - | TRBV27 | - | TGTGCCAGCAGTGACTCGGGGGGCGCCTACGAGCAGTACTTC | CASSDSGGAYEQYF
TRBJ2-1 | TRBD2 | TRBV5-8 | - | TGTGCCAGCAGCTTGGGACTAGCGGGACTCTACAATGAGCAGTTCTTC | CASSLGLAGLYNEQFF
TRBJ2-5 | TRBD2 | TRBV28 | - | TGTGCCATCACAATTCCGGGGGGGCAAGAGACCCAGTACTTC | CAITIPGGQETQYF
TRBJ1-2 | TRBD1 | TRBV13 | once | TGTGCCAGCAGCTTAGGCAGGGGGCCTCTCCATAACTATGGCTACACCTTC | CASSLGRGPLHNYGYTF
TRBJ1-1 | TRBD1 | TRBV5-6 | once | TGTGCCAGCAGCCCCGAAACAGGGGGCACTGAAGCTTTCTTT | CASSPETGGTEAFF
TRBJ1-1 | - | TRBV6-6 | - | TGTGCCAGCAGTCGGGGCGATGAAGCTTTCTTT | CASSRGDEAFF
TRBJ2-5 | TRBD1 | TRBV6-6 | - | TGTGCCAGCAGCCAGACAGGGCCAGTATTCGAGGAGACCCAGTACTTC | CASSQTGPVFEETQYF
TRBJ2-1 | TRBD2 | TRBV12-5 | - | TGTGCTAGTGGTTCCGCGGGACTAGCGGTTAACAATGAGCAGTTCTTC | CASGSAGLAVNNEQFF
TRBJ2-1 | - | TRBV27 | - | TGTGCCAGCAGTTGGGGGGAGAGATACAATGAGCAGTTCTTC | CASSWGERYNEQFF
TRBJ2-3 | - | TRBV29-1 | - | TGCAGCGTTGCTGGGGCTAGTATTATATCAGATACGCAGTATTTT | CSVAGASIISDTQYF
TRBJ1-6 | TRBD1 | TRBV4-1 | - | TGCGCCAGCAGCACCCGGGACAGGGTTGAACCCCTCCACTTT | CASSTRDRVEPLHF
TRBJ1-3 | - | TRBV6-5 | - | TGTGCCAGCAGTCCGGGACACCCCTCTGGAAACACCATATATTTT | CASSPGHPSGNTIYF
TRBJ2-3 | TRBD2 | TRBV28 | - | TGTGCCAGCACCCGCCGGACTAGCGGGGGCACAGATACGCAGTATTTT | CASTRRTSGGTDTQYF
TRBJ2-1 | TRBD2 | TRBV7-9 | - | TGTGCCAGCAGCGAAGGACTAGCTGAAGTCTTC | CASSEGLAEVF
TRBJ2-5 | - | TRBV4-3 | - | TGCGCCAGCAGCCAAGAACGGGAGTTAGTTGAGACCCAGTACTTC | CASSQERELVETQYF
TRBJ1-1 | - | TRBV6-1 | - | TGTGCCAGCACCTACGACAGTTCTCCCACTGAAGCTTTCTTT | CASTYDSSPTEAFF
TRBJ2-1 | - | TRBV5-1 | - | TGCGCCAGCAGCTTGGTCGGAGGGGGAAACAATGAGCAGTTCTTC | CASSLVGGGNNEQFF
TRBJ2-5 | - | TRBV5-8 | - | TGTGCCAGCAGCTTAGGGACACAAGAGACCCAGTACTTC | CASSLGTQETQYF
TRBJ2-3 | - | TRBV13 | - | TGTGCCAGCAGCTGGACTCCCGAACCGCAGTATTTT | CASSWTPEPQYF
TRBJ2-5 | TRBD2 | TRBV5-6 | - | TGTGCCAGCAGCTCCGGACTAGAACAGACCCAGTACTTC | CASSSGLEQTQYF
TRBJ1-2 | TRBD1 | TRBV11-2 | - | TGTGCCAGCACCCCGACAGGGGGCTATGGCTACACCTTC | CASTPTGGYGYTF
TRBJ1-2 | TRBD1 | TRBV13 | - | TGTGCCAGCAGCTCGACAGGGTTTCACTATGGCTACACCTTC | CASSSTGFHYGYTF
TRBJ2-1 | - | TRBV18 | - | TGTGCCAGCTCACCAGGTGGTGAGCAGTTCTTC | CASSPGGEQFF
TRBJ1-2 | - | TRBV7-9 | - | TGTGCCAGCAGCTCCCTGGGGTGGGCGAAGTATGGCTACACCTTC | CASSSLGWAKYGYTF
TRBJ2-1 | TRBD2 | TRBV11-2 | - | TGTGCCAGCAGCTTAGGCGGGGGGGCTTATGAGCAGTTCTTC | CASSLGGGAYEQFF
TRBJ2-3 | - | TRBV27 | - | TGTGCCAGCAGTCCCCAACCGGGCTGGGGAAGCACAGATACGCAGTATTTT | CASSPQPGWGSTDTQYF